This TCR beta chain came from a study of T cells in localized non-small cell lung cancer. Study-level points and caveats: The greatest T cell clonality was found in uninvolved adjacent lung (higher than in tumor).

Data came from immunoSEQ multiplex PCR; TCRdb stores just in-frame clones and leaves some out. This repertoire shows roughly 2,200 clones, around 21% found once; its top ten account for 15% to 20%. There are 15 residues in the CDR3. V trimming: 9 bases; J trimming: 1 base; junction bases outside the gene matches: 8. Germline values: CDR1 LNHDA, CDR2 SQIVND (reference sequence). To note about this clone: Its antigen remains unknown.

The sequence came from a male donor aged 60 or over with stage II lung adenocarcinoma. Sequences were derived from lung tumor tissue, sampled before any cancer treatment. J is TRBJ1-5 and V is TRBV19; 8 bases line up with TRBD1. The CDR3 loop is CASRGGTGSNQPQHF. The DNA of the CDR3 is TGTGCCAGCCGGGGCGGGACAGGAAGCAATCAGCCCCAGCATTTT.